A single sample gave rise to the 28 T cell receptor beta chains below, sequenced in a study of T-cell reconstitution after alpha-beta-depleted transplantation in children. Molecular barcoding with unique molecular identifiers was used for the TCRbeta library. TCRdb ran MiXCR on the PCR reads and lists one entry per CDR3 protein. The repertoire includes 150,000 to 200,000 distinct CDR3 sequences, around 7% of them detected once, and 3% to 3.5% sits in the top ten. The material sequenced was PBMCs from the stem cell graft donor, taken from the stem cell graft. The origin of the receptors is a human donor who donated a stem cell graft to a child with Wiskott-Aldrich syndrome.

The chain links TRBV11-1 to TRBJ1-1; 8 nucleotides agree with TRBD1. The CDR3 is 19 residues long. Germline V gene data show CDR1 as SGHAT and CDR2 as FQDESV (reference sequence). V lost 1 base and J lost 4; bases outside the gene matches: 17. The CDR3 protein is CASSLVRFRDRIRSTEAFF. The DNA for the CDR3 is TGTGCCAGCAGCTTAGTTAGGTTCCGGGACAGGATACGAAGCACTGAAGCTTTCTTT.

This clonotype was observed many times. The chain uses TRBV12-3 or TRBV12-4 and TRBJ2-1; 8 positions match TRBD2. The CDR3 length is 14 residues. The trim removed 8 bases at V and 2 bases at J, leaving 5 bases unmatched. CDR3 nucleotide sequence: TGTGCCAGCCTTGCCGGGGGGGCCTACAATGAGCAGTTCTTC. Its translation: CASLAGGAYNEQFF.

This clonotype was seen many times. The chain is built from TRBV12-3 or TRBV12-4 and TRBJ2-7; D is unresolved. Trimming pared 4 bases from V and 7 bases from J, leaving 20 bases between. This CDR3 is built from 15 residues. CDR3 residues: CASSSLRLRVGEQYF. The DNA for the CDR3 is TGTGCCAGCAGTTCCCTGAGATTACGGGTCGGGGAGCAGTACTTC.

This clonotype was counted at least ten times. The CDR3 region is CATSDFRVGETQYF. The CDR3, as DNA: TGTGCCACCAGTGATTTCCGGGTTGGGGAGACCCAGTACTTC. The chain links TRBV24-1 to TRBJ2-5; D gene ambiguous. In germline, CDR1 is KGHDR, CDR2 SFDVKD. This CDR3 contains 14 residues. V was trimmed by 1 base and J by 5 bases, leaving 10 bases between them.

The chain has TRBV28 and TRBJ2-6, with 8 bases matching TRBD1. With 8 bases clipped from V and 0 bases from J, the junction kept 18 bases outside the gene matches. The CDR3 loop spans 20 amino acids. CDR1 is MDHEN, CDR2 SYDVKM, per germline. The CDR3 coding sequence is TGTGCCAGCGTGAAGACCCCCGGGACAGGTTTATCCTCTGGGGCCAACGTCCTGACTTTC. This translates into CASVKTPGTGLSSGANVLTF.

In its sample, this clonotype was seen many times. The chain combines TRBV7-9 with TRBJ2-1; D is unresolved. V was pared by 5 bases and J by 0 bases, with 8 bases between. The CDR3 is made up of 14 amino acids. CDR1 and CDR2 from the germline V gene are SEHNR and FQNEAQ (reference sequence). In DNA, the CDR3 is TGTGCCAGCAGCCCACAGATCTCCTACAATGAGCAGTTCTTC. Residues: CASSPQISYNEQFF.

This clonotype was counted a few times. The chain combines TRBV30 with TRBJ1-1; 9 nucleotides align to TRBD1. V shed 2 bases, J shed 1 base, and the junction held 8 bases outside the gene matches. CDR3 length equals 16 residues. The germline V gene encodes CDR1 GTSNPN and CDR2 SVGIG (reference sequence). The CDR3 loop reads CAWSRRTGVKNTEAFF. The CDR3 DNA is TGTGCCTGGAGTCGAAGGACAGGGGTAAAGAACACTGAAGCTTTCTTT.

The chain is built from TRBV19 and TRBJ2-6; D is undetermined. The CDR3 contains 15 residues. Germline V lookup: CDR1 LNHDA, CDR2 SQIVND (reference sequence). Trimming stripped 10 bases from V and 0 bases from J, with 13 bases between. Here the CDR3 DNA reads TGTGCCACCCGCGGCGGATCCTCTGGGGCCAACGTCCTGACTTTC. This gives the protein CATRGGSSGANVLTF.

This clonotype was found once. The rearrangement uses TRBV12-3 or TRBV12-4 and TRBJ2-7; maybe TRBD1 (6 bases). The CDR3 runs to 13 residues. V was pared by 2 bases and J by 5 bases, with 10 bases between. The DNA of the CDR3 is TGTGCCAGCAGTTTAAGACAGGCCAACGAGCAGTACTTC. As protein: CASSLRQANEQYF.

This clonotype was seen at least ten times. The chain has TRBV9 and TRBJ2-1, with a possible D match to TRBD1 (6 bases). The CDR3 sequence is 17 residues long. CDR1 and CDR2 (germline): SGDLS, YYNGEE. Trimming left V 4 bases short and J 2 bases short, with 19 bases between. CDR3 loop: CASSIQGGARTYNEQFF. CDR3 sequence (DNA): TGTGCCAGCAGCATACAGGGCGGAGCGCGAACCTACAATGAGCAGTTCTTC.

This clonotype was seen more than once but under ten times. The chain couples TRBV24-1 to TRBJ2-1; D is unclear. Germline lookup yields CDR1 KGHDR and CDR2 SFDVKD. Trimming took 5 bases from V and 7 from J, leaving 11 bases between them. CDR3 length: 13 residues. CDR3 DNA sequence: TGTGCCACCAGTGGGGCAGCGCGGAATGAGCAGTTCTTC. Protein product: CATSGAARNEQFF.

This clonotype was detected many times. V usage is TRBV5-1 and J usage is TRBJ2-1; the match to TRBD2 covers 13 bases. The ends lost 4 bases at V and 1 base at J; junction bases unmatched: 5. Germline V gene sequence: CDR1 SGHRS, CDR2 YFSETQ. The CDR3 spans 17 residues. CDR3 in DNA: TGCGCCAGCAGCCTCGGACTAGCGGGAGATTCCTACAATGAGCAGTTCTTC. It is translated as CASSLGLAGDSYNEQFF.

This clonotype came up many times. The CDR3 region is CASSPKYEQYF. The CDR3 nucleotides read TGTGCCAGCTCACCAAAATACGAGCAGTACTTC. This chain links TRBV18 with TRBJ2-7; no reliable D call. CDR1 KGHSH and CDR2 LQKENI come from the germline V gene. The CDR3 spans 11 residues. Between the trimmed V and J ends, which lost 2 bases and 4 bases, there was a span of 3 bases.

This clonotype showed up just a few times. The chain uses TRBV6-1 and TRBJ2-7, with 9 bases fitting TRBD1. CDR1 and CDR2 (germline): MNHNS, SASEGT. There are 16 residues in the CDR3. V lost 6 bases and J lost 2; bases outside the gene matches: 11. In DNA form, the CDR3 reads TGTGCCAGCAGCCCAGCCTACAGGGGGCGGCCCTACGAGCAGTACTTC. It translates to CASSPAYRGRPYEQYF.

V usage is TRBV20-1 and J usage is TRBJ2-4; TRBD2 matches at 8 bases. CDR3 length: 13 residues. CDR1 DFQATT and CDR2 SNEGSKA come from the germline V gene (reference sequence). Written as DNA, the CDR3 is TGCAGCGGGCGGGGGGCAACCAAAAACATTCAGTACTTC. It encodes CSGRGATKNIQYF.

The CDR3 protein is CSARELDSGNTIYF. CDR3 coding DNA: TGCAGTGCTAGAGAGCTGGATTCTGGAAACACCATATATTTT. This rearrangement joins TRBV20-1 to TRBJ1-3; no definite D call. V lost 0 bases to trimming and J lost 1 base, with 7 bases between them. The CDR3 totals 14 residues. Germline CDR1 DFQATT, CDR2 SNEGSKA (reference sequence).

This chain joins TRBV4-3 and TRBJ1-2; TRBD1 is a possible D gene (5 bases). The CDR3 is made up of 14 amino acids. Germline assignment: CDR1 LGHNA and CDR2 YSLEER. Deletions cut 4 bases from V and 3 bases from J, with 12 bases between. The CDR3 here is CASSPGDNYYGYTF. CDR3 bases: TGCGCCAGCAGCCCGGGGGATAATTACTATGGCTACACCTTC.

At least ten counts were recorded for this clonotype. The rearrangement links TRBV6-5 to TRBJ2-4; D assignment may be TRBD1 or TRBD2 (6 bases each). CDR1 and CDR2 (germline): MNHEY, SVGAGI. The V end was cut by 0 bases, the J end by 9 bases, with 15 bases between. The CDR3 runs to 15 residues. The CDR3 DNA is TGTGCCAGCAGTTACTCGATGGAGGGGGTGGGCATTCAGTACTTC. Translation: CASSYSMEGVGIQYF.

In this sample, this clonotype turned up many times. The chain uses TRBV6-6 and TRBJ1-1; no clear D gene. V lost 1 base, J lost 1 base, and 4 bases lay in between. This CDR3 region has 13 residues. Germline CDR1 reads MNHNY; CDR2 reads SVGAGI (reference sequence). CDR3 sequence (DNA): TGTGCCAGCAGTTACTTGGAGAACACTGAAGCTTTCTTT. Translation gives CASSYLENTEAFF.

This clonotype was seen repeatedly, ten times or more. V is TRBV2 and J is TRBJ1-5; 8 bases agree with TRBD1. V was pared by 4 bases and J by 3 bases, with 2 bases of the junction left unmatched. CDR3 size: 14 residues. The V gene's germline CDR1 is SNHLY and CDR2 FYNNEI. This CDR3 reads CASSGQGYNQPQHF. CDR3 DNA: TGTGCCAGCAGTGGACAGGGGTACAATCAGCCCCAGCATTTT. Combining the CDR3 with reference TRBV2 and TRBJ1-5 gives the whole variable domain EPEVTQTPSHQVTQMGQEVILRCVPISNHLYFYWYRQILGQKVEFLVSFYNNEISEKSEIFDDQFSVERPDGSNFTLKIRSTKLEDSAMYFCASSGQGYNQPQHFGDGTRLSIL.

This clonotype was counted at least ten times. This sequence joins TRBV2 and TRBJ1-1; a possible D gene is TRBD1 (6 bases). The CDR3 covers 14 residues. V gave up 6 bases and J gave up 5 bases, with 16 bases separating them. Germline assignment: CDR1 SNHLY and CDR2 FYNNEI. The CDR3 DNA follows: TGTGCCAGCAGGCAATACAGGGAGGGGACTGAAGCTTTCTTT. Amino acid sequence: CASRQYREGTEAFF. Full variable domain (outside the CDR3, taken from reference TRBV2 and TRBJ1-1): EPEVTQTPSHQVTQMGQEVILRCVPISNHLYFYWYRQILGQKVEFLVSFYNNEISEKSEIFDDQFSVERPDGSNFTLKIRSTKLEDSAMYFCASRQYREGTEAFFGQGTRLTVV.

This clonotype was recorded at least ten times. The gene calls are TRBV4-3 and TRBJ2-2, with D unclear. This CDR3 has 14 amino acids. Germline lookup yields CDR1 LGHNA and CDR2 YSLEER. The V end was cut by 6 bases, the J end by 5 bases, with 13 bases between. CDR3 coding DNA: TGCGCCAGCAGTCTCCTTAGGTTAACCGGGGAGCTGTTTTTT. Translating it yields CASSLLRLTGELFF.

A note on this clonotype: The junction does not match germline at one end; this may be a read error. The chain combines TRBV2 with TRBJ2-6; the match to TRBD2 covers 8 bases. CDR3 length: 17 amino acids. Germline CDR1 is SNHLY and CDR2 is FYNNEI. This CDR3 is CTSNLAGPTSGANVLTF. The CDR3 DNA follows: TGTACCAGCAATTTAGCGGGGCCTACCTCTGGGGCCAACGTCCTGACTTTC.

This clonotype was recorded at least ten times. This sequence joins TRBV7-9 and TRBJ2-7; 11 nucleotides match TRBD1. Per germline, CDR1 SEHNR and CDR2 FQNEAQ (reference sequence). There are 14 residues in the CDR3. V lost 4 bases and J lost 6; bases outside the gene matches: 5. The DNA for the CDR3 is TGTGCCAGCAGCTCCTCTGGGACAGGGGGCGAGCAGTACTTC. Encoded protein: CASSSSGTGGEQYF. Together with reference TRBV7-9 and TRBJ2-7, the CDR3 gives the full variable domain: DTGVSQNPRHKITKRGQNVTFRCDPISEHNRLYWYRQTLGQGPEFLTYFQNEAQLEKSRLLSDRFSAERPKGSFSTLEIQRTEQGDSAMYLCASSSSGTGGEQYFGPGTRLTVT.

A note on this clonotype: Germline is not matched at one junction end, which may reflect a read error. The chain is built from TRBV10-3 and TRBJ2-7; D assignment may be TRBD1 or TRBD2 (6 bases each). The CDR3 is 19 amino acids. Germline CDR1 reads ENHRY; CDR2 reads SYGVKD. The CDR3: CATARPGTTPGPLSGGWMF. In DNA form, the CDR3 reads TGTGCCACCGCGCGACCTGGTACGACACCGGGACCTCTGTCCGGGGGCTGGATGTTC.

The rearrangement links TRBV7-6 to TRBJ2-3; D is unclear. The CDR3 runs to 14 residues. Germline V CDR1 and CDR2: SGHVS, FNYEAQ. Trimming removed 1 base from V and 6 bases from J, with 11 bases in between. CDR3 coding DNA: TGTGCCAGCAGCTTAGGACGCCATGCGGATACGCAGTATTTT. It codes for CASSLGRHADTQYF.

This chain links TRBV20-1 with TRBJ2-2, with 8 bases aligning to TRBD2. The length of the CDR3 is 15 residues. Germline V lookup: CDR1 DFQATT, CDR2 SNEGSKA (reference sequence). V shed 5 bases, J shed 7 bases, and the junction held 12 bases outside the gene matches. The CDR3 protein is CSASWPGGPDGELFF. For the CDR3, the DNA is TGCAGTGCTTCGTGGCCGGGAGGGCCTGACGGGGAGCTGTTTTTT.

The V gene is TRBV10-3, the J gene TRBJ1-1; D gene uncertain. CDR1 is ENHRY and CDR2 is SYGVKD in the germline V gene. The germline V and J ends were trimmed by 8 bases and 2 bases, with 12 bases remaining between them. The CDR3 is 13 amino acids. The CDR3 sequence is CAIRGSQNTEAFF. CDR3 bases: TGTGCCATCCGGGGTTCGCAAAACACTGAAGCTTTCTTT.